Listed below are T cell receptor beta chains from one sample, sequenced in a study of blood T cell repertoires in COVID-19. TCRdb keeps only in-frame clones here, not all; method: immunoSEQ multiplex PCR. Of roughly 170,000 clones in the sample, around 80% are singletons; the top ten hold 5.5% to 7.5%. Sample: peripheral blood. The receptors here all came from a human donor in a cohort sampled during active COVID-19. Both conserved end residues are part of each CDR3. Each record gives: CDR3 DNA, CDR3 protein, V gene, J gene, clone size, D gene. A D gene is named only where the DNA matches it firmly. Size is stated for part of the rows, as once, few or many counts, or as a class when the clone is expanded.

cdr3_nt: TGTGCCAGTAGTATGGGGACTGAGGCCGGGGAGCTGTTTTTT
cdr3_aa: CASSMGTEAGELFF
v_call: TRBV19
j_call: TRBJ2-2
clone_size: .
d_call: .

cdr3_nt: TGTGCCAGCAGTGATACGGGGGAGGTCTACGAGCAGTACTTC
cdr3_aa: CASSDTGEVYEQYF
v_call: TRBV2
j_call: TRBJ2-7
clone_size: .
d_call: .

cdr3_nt: TGTGCCAGCAGCTCCGGACAGGGTGAGATTGCCGACCAGTACTTC
cdr3_aa: CASSSGQGEIADQYF
v_call: TRBV11-2
j_call: TRBJ2-5
clone_size: .
d_call: TRBD1

cdr3_nt: TGTGCCAATCATTCGAGAGCGACCTACTATGGCTACACCTTC
cdr3_aa: CANHSRATYYGYTF
v_call: TRBV6-5
j_call: TRBJ1-2
clone_size: .
d_call: .

cdr3_nt: TGCGCCAGCAGCTCTTTTAGCGGGGCGAACACCGGGGAGCTGTTTTTT
cdr3_aa: CASSSFSGANTGELFF
v_call: TRBV5-1
j_call: TRBJ2-2
clone_size: .
d_call: TRBD2

cdr3_nt: TGTGCCAGCTCACCGGGCAGGGAGGTCAACACCATATATTTT
cdr3_aa: CASSPGREVNTIYF
v_call: TRBV18
j_call: TRBJ1-3
clone_size: .
d_call: .

cdr3_nt: TGTGCCAGCAGCGTAGACCCAGCCGGGGAGCTGTTTTTT
cdr3_aa: CASSVDPAGELFF
v_call: TRBV9
j_call: TRBJ2-2
clone_size: .
d_call: .

cdr3_nt: TGTGCCAGCAGCCAATTTCTAGCGGCTTCCTACGAGCAGTACTTC
cdr3_aa: CASSQFLAASYEQYF
v_call: TRBV11-2
j_call: TRBJ2-7
clone_size: few
d_call: TRBD2

cdr3_nt: TGCGCCAGCAGCCAAGTCTGGCCAGGGGGCGCGGGTGGCTACACCTTC
cdr3_aa: CASSQVWPGGAGGYTF
v_call: TRBV4-1
j_call: TRBJ1-2
clone_size: .
d_call: TRBD1

cdr3_nt: TGTGCCAGCAGCGTAAGCGGGACGGGCACCTACGAGCAGTACTTC
cdr3_aa: CASSVSGTGTYEQYF
v_call: TRBV9
j_call: TRBJ2-7
clone_size: .
d_call: TRBD2

cdr3_nt: TGCAGCGTTGCGGGACAGGCAACCTCCTACGAGCAGTACTTC
cdr3_aa: CSVAGQATSYEQYF
v_call: TRBV29-1
j_call: TRBJ2-7
clone_size: .
d_call: TRBD1

cdr3_nt: TGCGCCAGCAGTCTGATCTACAGGACGGACGAGCAGTACTTC
cdr3_aa: CASSLIYRTDEQYF
v_call: TRBV23-1
j_call: TRBJ2-7
clone_size: .
d_call: .

cdr3_nt: TGTGCCAGCAGCTGGGAGCGTAACTATGGCTACACCTTC
cdr3_aa: CASSWERNYGYTF
v_call: TRBV11-2
j_call: TRBJ1-2
clone_size: .
d_call: .

cdr3_nt: TGTGCCAGCAGCTTAAGCAGGGGTGGTGAGACCCAGTACTTC
cdr3_aa: CASSLSRGGETQYF
v_call: TRBV7-2
j_call: TRBJ2-5
clone_size: once
d_call: .

cdr3_nt: TGTGCCAGCAGCTTACTTCCCGCCAGGGGCCAAGACGAGCAGTACTTC
cdr3_aa: CASSLLPARGQDEQYF
v_call: TRBV5-6
j_call: TRBJ2-7
clone_size: .
d_call: .

cdr3_nt: TGTGCCTGGAGTGTAGGCGGGGATGGCTACACCTTC
cdr3_aa: CAWSVGGDGYTF
v_call: TRBV30
j_call: TRBJ1-2
clone_size: .
d_call: .

cdr3_nt: TGTGCCAGCAGCTCCAGCGCCGGGTTCTCTAACTATGGCTACACCTTC
cdr3_aa: CASSSSAGFSNYGYTF
v_call: TRBV11-2
j_call: TRBJ1-2
clone_size: .
d_call: .

cdr3_nt: TGTGCCAGCTCATTTGAACAGGGGGTCTACGAGCAGTACTTC
cdr3_aa: CASSFEQGVYEQYF
v_call: TRBV18
j_call: TRBJ2-7
clone_size: .
d_call: TRBD1

cdr3_nt: TGCGCCAGCAGCGTTGACACTTCTGGAAACACCATATATTTT
cdr3_aa: CASSVDTSGNTIYF
v_call: TRBV5-1
j_call: TRBJ1-3
clone_size: .
d_call: .

cdr3_nt: TGTGCCAGCAGTTACGGGACAGAGGCCTACGAGCAGTACTTC
cdr3_aa: CASSYGTEAYEQYF
v_call: TRBV6-5
j_call: TRBJ2-7
clone_size: .
d_call: TRBD1

cdr3_nt: TGCGCCAGCAGCTTTAATACCGGGTCCACGGAGACCCAGTACTTC
cdr3_aa: CASSFNTGSTETQYF
v_call: TRBV5-1
j_call: TRBJ2-5
clone_size: .
d_call: .

cdr3_nt: TGTGCCAGCAGCGATGACAGGGGAGCCAAAAACATTCAGTACTTC
cdr3_aa: CASSDDRGAKNIQYF
v_call: TRBV5-4
j_call: TRBJ2-4
clone_size: .
d_call: TRBD1

cdr3_nt: TGTGCCATCTCCGGGACAGGGGGCGTAGACACTGAAGCTTTCTTT
cdr3_aa: CAISGTGGVDTEAFF
v_call: TRBV19
j_call: TRBJ1-1
clone_size: .
d_call: TRBD1

cdr3_nt: TGCGCCAGCAGCTTGGACAGATACTACGAGCAGTACTTC
cdr3_aa: CASSLDRYYEQYF
v_call: TRBV5-1
j_call: TRBJ2-7
clone_size: once
d_call: .

cdr3_nt: TGTGCCAGAGGCATTGGGGACTGCGTCTCCTACGAGCAGTACTTC
cdr3_aa: CARGIGDCVSYEQYF
v_call: TRBV5-3
j_call: TRBJ2-7
clone_size: .
d_call: .

cdr3_nt: TGTGCCAGCAGCTCGGGACAGGGGAACACCGGGGAGCTGTTTTTT
cdr3_aa: CASSSGQGNTGELFF
v_call: TRBV7-6
j_call: TRBJ2-2
clone_size: .
d_call: TRBD1

cdr3_nt: TGTGCCAGCAGCTACCTGGGCCCAAACCCCCATGAGCAGTTCTTC
cdr3_aa: CASSYLGPNPHEQFF
v_call: TRBV5-8
j_call: TRBJ2-1
clone_size: .
d_call: .

cdr3_nt: TGTGCCAGCAGCGCCCACAGGGGCGATAGCTCCTACAATGAGCAGTTCTTC
cdr3_aa: CASSAHRGDSSYNEQFF
v_call: TRBV7-8
j_call: TRBJ2-1
clone_size: .
d_call: TRBD1

cdr3_nt: TGTGCCAGTAGCCCCGGGACAGGGGAAGCTAATGAAAAACTGTTTTTT
cdr3_aa: CASSPGTGEANEKLFF
v_call: TRBV19
j_call: TRBJ1-4
clone_size: .
d_call: TRBD1

cdr3_nt: TGTGCCAGCAGCTCGGGAGAAAGGGGAACTAATGAAAAACTGTTTTTT
cdr3_aa: CASSSGERGTNEKLFF
v_call: TRBV7-2
j_call: TRBJ1-4
clone_size: .
d_call: .

cdr3_nt: TGTGCCAGCAGCCCTCGGGGGGCCGACACCGGGGAGCTGTTTTTT
cdr3_aa: CASSPRGADTGELFF
v_call: TRBV7-6
j_call: TRBJ2-2
clone_size: .
d_call: .

cdr3_nt: TGTGCCAGCTCACTAGGGGGTTTCCAAGAGACCCAGTACTTC
cdr3_aa: CASSLGGFQETQYF
v_call: TRBV18
j_call: TRBJ2-5
clone_size: .
d_call: .

cdr3_nt: TGTGCCAGCAGCCTCGGGACAGGGGGCGCCTACGAGCAGTACTTC
cdr3_aa: CASSLGTGGAYEQYF
v_call: TRBV3-1/TRBV3-2
j_call: TRBJ2-7
clone_size: .
d_call: TRBD1

cdr3_nt: TGTGCCAGCAGCTTGCGGGATGCGGGCATCACCGGGGAGCTGTTTTTT
cdr3_aa: CASSLRDAGITGELFF
v_call: TRBV5-6
j_call: TRBJ2-2
clone_size: .
d_call: .

cdr3_nt: TGTGCCAGCAGTTTGGAGGGACTGGGGGCTGGAAACACCATATATTTT
cdr3_aa: CASSLEGLGAGNTIYF
v_call: TRBV27
j_call: TRBJ1-3
clone_size: .
d_call: .

cdr3_nt: TGTGCCAGCAGGACAAGCGAACGAGGGTATGACACTGAAGCTTTCTTT
cdr3_aa: CASRTSERGYDTEAFF
v_call: TRBV7-9
j_call: TRBJ1-1
clone_size: .
d_call: .

cdr3_nt: TGTGCCAGTAAAGCCTCCGGGGGGGCGACAGATACGCAGTATTTT
cdr3_aa: CASKASGGATDTQYF
v_call: TRBV19
j_call: TRBJ2-3
clone_size: .
d_call: TRBD2

cdr3_nt: TGCGCCAGCAGCTTAACCGGGACTAGCGGGGGGGCGGAGACCCAGTACTTC
cdr3_aa: CASSLTGTSGGAETQYF
v_call: TRBV5-1
j_call: TRBJ2-5
clone_size: .
d_call: TRBD2

cdr3_nt: TGTGCCAGCAGCGTAGCGGGGGTGGACTACGAGCAGTACTTC
cdr3_aa: CASSVAGVDYEQYF
v_call: TRBV3-1/TRBV3-2
j_call: TRBJ2-7
clone_size: .
d_call: TRBD2

cdr3_nt: TGTGCCAGCAGTCTCGCCATGGCCCGCCCGGGAAACACCATATATTTT
cdr3_aa: CASSLAMARPGNTIYF
v_call: TRBV6-4
j_call: TRBJ1-3
clone_size: few
d_call: .

cdr3_nt: TGTGCCAGCAGCCTCGGGGGGCGCGGTGAAAAACTGTTTTTT
cdr3_aa: CASSLGGRGEKLFF
v_call: TRBV6-5
j_call: TRBJ1-4
clone_size: .
d_call: .

cdr3_nt: TGTGCCAGCTCACCCGGGACAGGGCGAGAGACCCAGTACTTC
cdr3_aa: CASSPGTGRETQYF
v_call: TRBV18
j_call: TRBJ2-5
clone_size: once
d_call: TRBD1

cdr3_nt: TGTGCCAGCAGGCCTAGCGGGGTATCCTACGAGCAGTACTTC
cdr3_aa: CASRPSGVSYEQYF
v_call: TRBV7-9
j_call: TRBJ2-7
clone_size: .
d_call: TRBD2

cdr3_nt: TGTGCCAGCAGCTTAGCTGTTCAAGAGACCCAGTACTTC
cdr3_aa: CASSLAVQETQYF
v_call: TRBV13
j_call: TRBJ2-5
clone_size: .
d_call: .

cdr3_nt: TGTGCCAGCAGCTTCCGGGGAGCGGGCATGAACACTGAAGCTTTCTTT
cdr3_aa: CASSFRGAGMNTEAFF
v_call: TRBV11-2
j_call: TRBJ1-1
clone_size: .
d_call: .

cdr3_nt: TGCAGCGTTGGCCCGGGGGGGTTCTCTGAAGCTTTCTTT
cdr3_aa: CSVGPGGFSEAFF
v_call: TRBV29-1
j_call: TRBJ1-1
clone_size: .
d_call: .

cdr3_nt: TGTGCCAGTAGTATCACAGGGCAAGGGACCTATGGCTACACCTTC
cdr3_aa: CASSITGQGTYGYTF
v_call: TRBV19
j_call: TRBJ1-2
clone_size: few
d_call: .

cdr3_nt: TGTGCCAGCAGCTTCCGGGACAGGGAGGGTGAAAAACTGTTTTTT
cdr3_aa: CASSFRDREGEKLFF
v_call: TRBV9
j_call: TRBJ1-4
clone_size: .
d_call: TRBD1

cdr3_nt: TGCGCCAGCAGCTTGACTCCAGGGACAGGGGGAGCGTTCACAGGGGAGCTGTTTTTT
cdr3_aa: CASSLTPGTGGAFTGELFF
v_call: TRBV5-1
j_call: TRBJ2-2
clone_size: few
d_call: TRBD1

cdr3_nt: TGTGCCAGCAGCCAAGTTGGACTAGGGTTCGAGCAGTACTTC
cdr3_aa: CASSQVGLGFEQYF
v_call: TRBV3-1/TRBV3-2
j_call: TRBJ2-7
clone_size: .
d_call: TRBD2

cdr3_nt: TGTGCCAGCAGTGAATATGGCCTCCAGGGCTATGGCTACACCTTC
cdr3_aa: CASSEYGLQGYGYTF
v_call: TRBV25-1
j_call: TRBJ1-2
clone_size: .
d_call: .

cdr3_nt: TGTGCCAGCAGCTTAAGACTCAACACTGAAGCTTTCTTT
cdr3_aa: CASSLRLNTEAFF
v_call: TRBV11-2
j_call: TRBJ1-1
clone_size: .
d_call: .

cdr3_nt: TGTGCCAGCAGTTTCGAAGAGGTGGGGGGGGAAAAACTGTTTTTT
cdr3_aa: CASSFEEVGGEKLFF
v_call: TRBV27
j_call: TRBJ1-4
clone_size: .
d_call: .

cdr3_nt: TGTGCCAGTAGTATAGCGGCTAGCGGGGAAGAGCAGTACTTC
cdr3_aa: CASSIAASGEEQYF
v_call: TRBV19
j_call: TRBJ2-7
clone_size: .
d_call: TRBD2

cdr3_nt: TGTGCCAGCAGCCTCCTCCCGGACACTGAAGCTTTCTTT
cdr3_aa: CASSLLPDTEAFF
v_call: TRBV7-9
j_call: TRBJ1-1
clone_size: .
d_call: .

cdr3_nt: TGTGCCAGCAGTTTGGGACAGGACGCCTACGAGCAGTACTTC
cdr3_aa: CASSLGQDAYEQYF
v_call: TRBV27
j_call: TRBJ2-7
clone_size: .
d_call: TRBD1

cdr3_nt: TGTGCCAGCAGTCCCGGACTAGTGAAGGGCTACAATGAGCAGTTCTTC
cdr3_aa: CASSPGLVKGYNEQFF
v_call: TRBV6-6
j_call: TRBJ2-1
clone_size: few
d_call: TRBD2

cdr3_nt: TGTGCCAGCAAGGGGGCAACTAATGAAAAACTGTTTTTT
cdr3_aa: CASKGATNEKLFF
v_call: TRBV6-5
j_call: TRBJ1-4
clone_size: many
d_call: .

cdr3_nt: TGCGCCAGCAGTGAATCAAAGACAGGGCTGAGCGAGCAGTACTTC
cdr3_aa: CASSESKTGLSEQYF
v_call: TRBV10-1
j_call: TRBJ2-7
clone_size: .
d_call: TRBD1